Following are 19 T cell receptor beta chains from one sample sequenced in a study of CD8+ T cells in alopecia areata. RNA, once extracted, was reverse transcribed into cDNA for use as the sequencing template. Measured with immunoSEQ multiplex PCR; TCRdb has only the in-frame clones, and not every one. The data hold over 150,000 clones, with about 55% observed a single time. The sample's treatment: oral pan-JAK inhibitor, 5-10 mg twice daily. The material was CD8+ T cells sorted from blood, obtained at week 24, from a patient treated with tofacitinib. The receptors stem from a human donor with alopecia areata.

This clone was observed a handful of times. V is TRBV5-1 and J is TRBJ1-5; perhaps TRBD1 as D (5 bases). This CDR3 is built from 13 residues. Per the germline V gene, CDR1 is SGHRS and CDR2 is YFSETQ. V lost 4 bases, J lost 7 bases, and 12 bases lay in between. The CDR3 is CASSAAGGQPQHF. CDR3 sequence (DNA): TGCGCCAGCAGCGCCGCTGGGGGACAGCCCCAGCATTTT.

The V and J genes are TRBV6-5 and TRBJ2-1; weak D call: TRBD1 (5 bases). The germline gives CDR1 MNHEY, CDR2 SVGAGI. V was clipped by 10 bases and J by 6 bases, with 16 bases between them. The CDR3 totals 13 residues. CDR3 coding DNA: TGTGCCACCCGACAAGGGGTGGTCAATGAGCAGTTCTTC. Translated, it gives CATRQGVVNEQFF.

Only a few counts were recorded for this clone. This sequence joins TRBV7-9 and TRBJ2-3; D ambiguous. The germline V gene encodes CDR1 SEHNR and CDR2 FQNEAQ (reference sequence). The V end lost 5 bases, the J end lost 0 bases, and 9 bases lay between the germline ends. The CDR3 has 14 amino acids. CDR3 nucleotides: TGTGCCAGCAGCGCTTATACTAGCACAGATACGCAGTATTTT. Amino acids: CASSAYTSTDTQYF.

This clone occurred a few times. V is TRBV6-6 and J is TRBJ1-6; TRBD1 agrees at 9 bases. Germline trimming cut 6 bases from V and 2 bases from J; bases unmatched to any gene: 5. This CDR3 contains 16 residues. CDR1 is MNHNY and CDR2 is SVGAGI in the germline V gene (reference sequence). The CDR3 is CASSPDRGTYNSPLHF. The CDR3 region has the DNA TGTGCCAGCAGCCCAGACAGGGGGACCTATAATTCACCCCTCCACTTT.

This clone occurred a few times. The chain recombines TRBV4-2 with TRBJ2-5; possible D gene TRBD1, 6 bases. Deletions cut 2 bases from V and 2 bases from J, with 12 bases between. The CDR3 has 15 amino acids. The germline V gene encodes CDR1 LGHNA and CDR2 YNFKEQ. The CDR3 here is CASSQRRTVQETQYF. The CDR3 DNA sequence: TGTGCCAGCAGCCAAAGGAGGACAGTACAAGAGACCCAGTACTTC.

The V call is TRBV5-1, the J call TRBJ1-1, with D maybe TRBD1 (6 bases). The CDR3 loop spans 14 amino acids. Between the trimmed V and J ends, which lost 4 bases and 1 base, there was a span of 11 bases. CDR1 is SGHRS and CDR2 is YFSETQ in the germline V gene. CDR3 nucleotides: TGCGCCAGCAGCCTGACAGGACGGAACACTGAAGCTTTCTTT. This gives the protein CASSLTGRNTEAFF. Complete variable domain (other parts from reference TRBV5-1 and TRBJ1-1): KAGVTQTPRYLIKTRGQQVTLSCSPISGHRSVSWYQQTPGQGLQFLFEYFSETQRNKGNFPGRFSGRQFSNSRSEMNVSTLELGDSALYLCASSLTGRNTEAFFGQGTRLTVV.

The J gene is TRBJ2-7, the V gene TRBV5-1, with 8 bases matching TRBD1. Trimming removed 4 bases from V and 6 bases from J; junction bases left unmatched: 12. The CDR3 sequence is 15 residues long. Germline V gene lookup returns CDR1 SGHRS and CDR2 YFSETQ. The chain's CDR3 is CASSTGQGPLGEQYF. The CDR3, as DNA: TGCGCCAGCAGCACCGGACAGGGTCCCTTGGGCGAGCAGTACTTC.

Concerning this clone: The conserved phenylalanine or tryptophan normally closing the CDR3 is absent here, so this likely arose from a read error. It is unclear where the CDR3 begins or ends on the DNA, so no DNA is shown, and the CDR3 is as TCRdb lists it. The chain has TRBV27 and TRBJ2-7; TRBD2 is the table's D call, not checked against the DNA. The CDR3 has 9 residues if both end residues are counted. CDR1 is MNHEY and CDR2 is SMNVEV in the germline V gene (reference sequence). Here the CDR3 reads CASSPRSVL.

V is TRBV30 and J is TRBJ1-4; D might be TRBD1 (6 bases). Per the germline V gene, CDR1 is GTSNPN and CDR2 is SVGIG (reference sequence). V was pared by 2 bases and J by 4 bases, with 14 bases between. The CDR3 has 15 amino acids. The CDR3 protein is CAWSLGQGLNEKLFF. CDR3 in DNA: TGTGCCTGGAGTTTGGGGCAGGGGCTTAATGAAAAACTGTTTTTT.

V usage is TRBV19 and J usage is TRBJ1-2; the D is unclear. This CDR3 comprises 15 residues. The ends were cut back, 6 bases at V and 0 bases at J, with 14 bases in the middle. Germline V lookup: CDR1 LNHDA, CDR2 SQIVND (reference sequence). CDR3 coding DNA: TGTGCCAGTAGAAAGAGAAGTGATTCTAACTATGGCTACACCTTC. It encodes CASRKRSDSNYGYTF.

This chain joins TRBV4-1 and TRBJ1-2, with unresolved D. Germline values: CDR1 MGHRA, CDR2 YSYEKL. This CDR3 region has 14 residues. Deletions cut 0 bases from V and 5 bases from J, with 10 bases between. The chain's CDR3 is CASSQDVTTYGYTF. In DNA, the CDR3 is TGCGCCAGCAGCCAAGATGTCACCACATATGGCTACACCTTC.

CDR3 bases: TGCGCCAGCAGCCACGGGACAGGGGTAGCCTACGAGCAGTACTTC. Protein sequence: CASSHGTGVAYEQYF. This chain joins TRBV4-3 and TRBJ2-7; 10 bases match TRBD1. The CDR3 has 15 residues. Germline V lookup: CDR1 LGHNA, CDR2 YSLEER. V gave up 3 bases and J gave up 2 bases; unmatched junction bases: 4.

The count of this clone is one. The chain employs TRBV6-1 and TRBJ2-7, with a tentative D call TRBD1 (5 bases). The CDR3 runs to 15 residues. The germline V and J ends were trimmed by 2 bases and 2 bases, with 13 bases remaining between them. Germline V CDR1 and CDR2: MNHNS, SASEGT. The CDR3 DNA is TGTGCCAGCAGTGAACTCCCGACAGCGACCTACGAGCAGTACTTC. This codes for CASSELPTATYEQYF.

The table lists this clone with many counts. The sample carries other DNA sequences with the same CDR3. This chain links TRBV4-3 with TRBJ1-1, with TRBD1 as a possible D gene (5 bases). Germline CDR1 LGHNA, CDR2 YSLEER. The CDR3 is 15 amino acids. V was trimmed by 0 bases and J by 5 bases, leaving 13 bases between them. CDR3 coding DNA: TGCGCCAGCAGCCAAGATCGGGGGACTGGGACTGAAGCTTTCTTT. As protein: CASSQDRGTGTEAFF.

The V call is TRBV30, the J call TRBJ1-1; D might be TRBD1 (6 bases). Trimming removed 3 bases from V and 3 bases from J, with 11 bases in between. CDR3 length: 13 residues. In germline, CDR1 is GTSNPN, CDR2 SVGIG (reference sequence). Here the CDR3 reads CAWSGTLDTEAFF. CDR3 DNA: TGTGCCTGGAGCGGGACACTGGACACTGAAGCTTTCTTT.

V usage is TRBV4-3 and J usage is TRBJ1-1; D is possibly TRBD1 (5 bases). The germline gives CDR1 LGHNA, CDR2 YSLEER. The CDR3 runs 15 residues. V lost 0 bases and J 1 base, leaving 9 bases between the germline ends. CDR3 sequence (DNA): TGCGCCAGCAGCCAAGATCGGGACCAGAACACTGAAGCTTTCTTT. Translation: CASSQDRDQNTEAFF.

This clone was seen only once. The chain carries TRBV6-6 and TRBJ1-1, with D unresolved. Germline-derived CDR1 and CDR2 are MNHNY and SVGAGI (reference sequence). V lost 1 base and J 2 bases, leaving 11 bases between the germline ends. The CDR3 runs to 15 residues. The CDR3 DNA follows: TGTGCCAGCAGTTACTTAGAGGGAGGAAACACTGAAGCTTTCTTT. Amino acids: CASSYLEGGNTEAFF.

This chain joins TRBV14 and TRBJ2-2, with D possibly matching TRBD1 (6 bases). The CDR3 is 17 residues long. Germline V gene data show CDR1 as SGHDN and CDR2 as FVKESK. With 0 bases removed from V and 5 bases from J, the gap between germline ends came to 16 bases. CDR3 residues: CASSQDQGSLLTGELFF. CDR3 sequence (DNA): TGTGCCAGCAGCCAAGATCAGGGGTCCTTACTTACCGGGGAGCTGTTTTTT.

The gene calls are TRBV30 and TRBJ1-5; a weak D match, TRBD1 (5 bases). The germline V gene encodes CDR1 GTSNPN and CDR2 SVGIG (reference sequence). The CDR3 runs to 15 residues. V lost 2 bases, J lost 4 bases, and 15 bases lay in between. CDR3 DNA sequence: TGTGCCTGGAGTAGCGGGACGGAGAATAATCAGCCCCAGCATTTT. Amino acid sequence: CAWSSGTENNQPQHF. The complete variable domain, with remaining parts taken from reference TRBV30 and TRBJ1-5, reads SQTIHQWPATLVQPVGSPLSLECTVEGTSNPNLYWYRQAAGRGLQLLFYSVGIGQISSEVPQNLSASRPQDRQFILSSKKLLLSDSGFYLCAWSSGTENNQPQHFGDGTRLSIL.